Following are 4 T cell receptor beta chains from one sample sequenced in a study of blood T cell repertoires in COVID-19. The table came from immunoSEQ multiplex PCR; TCRdb's copy has only in-frame clones and leaves some out. This table holds about 170,000 clones, roughly 83% found once. Sequencing was performed on PBMCs or T cells enriched from blood (not recorded which). These receptor sequences come from a woman between 45 and 60 years old who had recovered from COVID-19.

This clone was seen once. The chain couples TRBV4-1 to TRBJ2-5; TRBD2 matches 13 bases. Germline V gives CDR1 MGHRA, CDR2 YSYEKL. The CDR3 contains 17 residues. After removal of 0 bases from V and 2 bases from J, the junction contained 3 bases not matched to a gene. This CDR3 is CASSQDWTSGGQETQYF. The CDR3 nucleotides are TGCGCCAGCAGCCAAGATTGGACTAGCGGGGGACAAGAGACCCAGTACTTC.

This clone appeared a few times. The genes are TRBV2 and TRBJ2-5; no clear D gene. The germline V gene has CDR1 SNHLY and CDR2 FYNNEI. V was trimmed by 2 bases and J by 4 bases, leaving 5 bases between them. The CDR3 runs to 12 residues. CDR3 region: CASSESGETQYF. The CDR3 region has the DNA TGTGCCAGCAGTGAATCCGGAGAGACCCAGTACTTC.

CDR3 in amino acids: CASSTGWRTDGSPSGANVLTF. The CDR3 nucleotides are TGTGCCAGCAGCACTGGGTGGAGGACGGATGGTTCGCCCTCTGGGGCCAACGTCCTGACTTTC. The chain links TRBV7-9 to TRBJ2-6, with D tentatively TRBD2 (5 bases). CDR3 length: 21 amino acids. V shed 5 bases and J shed 0 bases, with 26 bases lying between them. Germline assignment: CDR1 SEHNR and CDR2 FQNEAQ (reference sequence).

The V and J genes are TRBV18 and TRBJ2-5; the match to TRBD1 covers 9 bases. The germline CDR1 and CDR2 sequences are KGHSH and LQKENI. CDR3 length: 13 residues. J lost 4 bases, V lost 3 bases, and 0 bases had no gene match. The CDR3 region is CASSPGQGETQYF. The DNA for the CDR3 is TGTGCCAGCTCACCGGGACAGGGAGAGACCCAGTACTTC.